The 27 T cell receptor beta chains in this list originate from one sample, sequenced in a study of naive and memory T cell subsets. The study's findings and limits: Naive repertoires, especially CD8, held a few larger clonotypes, possibly memory cells re-expressing CD45RA.

Antigens of these TCRs are unknown. The beta constant-region primer was an equimolar mix of two oligonucleotides covering TRBC1 and TRBC2. Four rounds of PCR amplified the ligated cDNA using nested alpha and beta constant-region primers plus SP2. TCRdb used MiXCR to reprocess the UMI-ligation and nested PCR reads, holding one entry per CDR3 protein. The sample shows 90,000 to 120,000 distinct CDR3 sequences, approximately 15% of them seen only once. The sample consisted of naive CD8+ T cells from blood. These receptors originate from a human donor in good health.

The sample holds a few counts of this clonotype. The V gene is TRBV27, the J gene TRBJ2-3; D may be TRBD2 (5 bases). The CDR3 extends over 14 amino acids. The V end was cut by 8 bases, the J end by 0 bases, with 12 bases between. The V gene's germline CDR1 is MNHEY and CDR2 SMNVEV (reference sequence). Here the CDR3 DNA reads TGTGCCAGCTCCCTAGCCCGGAGCACAGATACGCAGTATTTT. This encodes CASSLARSTDTQYF.

This clonotype was observed many times. This chain connects TRBV5-1 to TRBJ2-3; TRBD2 matches at 9 bases. Germline CDR1 is SGHRS and CDR2 is YFSETQ. J gave up 2 bases and V 4 bases, and 11 bases lay outside the gene matches. The CDR3 totals 17 residues. The CDR3 sequence is CASSLRLAEPFTDTQYF. In DNA form, the CDR3 reads TGCGCCAGCAGCCTTCGACTAGCGGAGCCCTTCACAGATACGCAGTATTTT.

This clonotype turned up a few times. CDR3 loop: CASSPPTNRALEGAFF. The CDR3 DNA reads as TGCGCCAGCAGCCCCCCCACTAACCGGGCTCTCGAGGGAGCTTTCTTT. This chain joins TRBV4-3 and TRBJ1-1; D remains ambiguous. Between the trimmed V and J ends, which lost 4 bases and 10 bases, there was a span of 25 bases. Germline V gene data show CDR1 as LGHNA and CDR2 as YSLEER. The CDR3 extends over 16 amino acids.

In regard to this clonotype: A single base separates this from a much larger clone, so it may be a read error. The chain carries TRBV4-2 and TRBJ1-5; 8 bases fit TRBD1. Germline V gene lookup returns CDR1 LGHNA and CDR2 YNFKEQ. J gave up 3 bases and V 0 bases, and 10 bases lay outside the gene matches. This CDR3 contains 18 residues. CDR3 region: CASSQEDTGGLHNQPQHF. The CDR3 DNA reads TGTGCCAGCAGCCAAGAAGACACAGGGGGACTACACAATCAGCCCCAGCATTTT.

J is TRBJ1-1 and V is TRBV19; maybe TRBD1 (5 bases). Per germline, CDR1 LNHDA and CDR2 SQIVND (reference sequence). V was shortened by 8 bases and J by 1 base, with 11 bases between the two germline ends. The CDR3 runs to 13 residues. The CDR3 nucleotides are TGTGCCAGTTGGACGGGACCGAACACTGAAGCTTTCTTT. Its protein product is CASWTGPNTEAFF.

This clonotype appeared a few times. The V call is TRBV4-2, the J call TRBJ2-7; D is unresolved. Germline V gives CDR1 LGHNA, CDR2 YNFKEQ. V was cut by 0 bases and J by 0 bases, with 9 bases left in between. This CDR3 contains 15 residues. The CDR3 loop reads CASSQEVVVSYEQYF. The CDR3 nucleotides are TGTGCCAGCAGCCAAGAGGTGGTAGTCTCCTACGAGCAGTACTTC.

The chain uses TRBV20-1 and TRBJ2-7, with D perhaps being TRBD1 or TRBD2 (5 bases each). This CDR3 spans 15 amino acids. V shed 0 bases and J shed 2 bases, with 14 bases lying between them. CDR1 DFQATT and CDR2 SNEGSKA come from the germline V gene (reference sequence). CDR3 region: CSARDWGTDTYEQYF. The CDR3 DNA sequence: TGCAGTGCTAGAGACTGGGGGACGGATACCTACGAGCAGTACTTC.

This clonotype was counted ten times or more. The CDR3 DNA reads as TGTGCCAGCAGCGTAGAAGGACAGGGGGGAACCCTCTATGGCTACACCTTC. Translated, it gives CASSVEGQGGTLYGYTF. The chain combines TRBV9 with TRBJ1-2; 10 bases are a match to TRBD1. In germline, CDR1 is SGDLS, CDR2 YYNGEE. This CDR3 has 17 amino acids. V was pared by 0 bases and J by 4 bases, with 9 bases of the junction left unmatched.

This clonotype came up a few times. J is TRBJ1-1 and V is TRBV6-6; TRBD1 agrees at 8 bases. The germline gives CDR1 MNHNY, CDR2 SVGAGI (reference sequence). Trimming at V came to 0 bases and at J to 5 bases, leaving 5 bases not matched to a gene. There are 15 residues in the CDR3. The DNA of the CDR3 is TGTGCCAGCAGTTACTCGACAGGGGTCGGGACTGAAGCTTTCTTT. Its protein product is CASSYSTGVGTEAFF.

A few counts support this clonotype. The V gene is TRBV12-3 or TRBV12-4, the J gene TRBJ1-3; D is uncertain. The CDR3 is 14 residues long. V was cut by 7 bases and J by 0 bases, with 10 bases left in between. The CDR3 coding sequence is TGTGCCAGCACCGTTCGGGCCTCTGGAAACACCATATATTTT. Translated, it gives CASTVRASGNTIYF.

V and J are TRBV27 and TRBJ1-4; TRBD1 aligns across 9 bases. Looked up from germline, CDR1 is MNHEY and CDR2 is SMNVEV (reference sequence). This CDR3 has 16 residues. Trimming removed 2 bases from V and 8 bases from J; junction bases left unmatched: 9. The CDR3 nucleotides read TGTGCCAGCAGTTTACGTTGGGACAGGGTCGAAGAAAAACTGTTTTTT. It translates to CASSLRWDRVEEKLFF.

This clonotype was seen a few times. This chain joins TRBV12-3 or TRBV12-4 and TRBJ1-4; D possibly corresponds to TRBD1 (5 bases). The CDR3 spans 15 residues. The germline V and J ends were trimmed by 4 bases and 7 bases, with 16 bases remaining between them. For the CDR3, the DNA is TGTGCCAGCAGTTCGTGGGGAGGGGAGGGTGAAAAACTGTTTTTT. Translated, it gives CASSSWGGEGEKLFF.

This clonotype was detected ten times or more. This chain links TRBV29-1 with TRBJ1-1; possible D gene TRBD1, 5 bases. Trimming took off 6 bases at V and 5 bases at J, with 10 bases between the two ends. Germline loops: CDR1 SQVTM, CDR2 ANQGSEA. CDR3 length: 11 amino acids. The CDR3 sequence is CSVAQGTEAFF. The CDR3 nucleotides read TGCAGCGTCGCCCAGGGAACTGAAGCTTTCTTT.

This clonotype was seen a handful of times. This rearrangement joins TRBV29-1 to TRBJ2-1; D might be TRBD2 (6 bases). V was cut by 5 bases and J by 12 bases, with 11 bases left in between. The germline CDR1 and CDR2 sequences are SQVTM and ANQGSEA. There are 10 residues in the CDR3. The CDR3 sequence is CSVRDSTQFF. CDR3 nucleotides: TGCAGCGTTCGGGACTCGACGCAGTTCTTC.

This clonotype was picked up a small number of times. The chain joins TRBV21-1 to TRBJ1-2; the D call of TRBD1 is as the table states it, not checked on the DNA. TRBV21-1 is shown as a pseudogene. This CDR3 comprises 12 residues. The CDR3, as DNA: TGTGCCAGCAGCAAAAAGAGGGGGAGCTACACCTTC. Residues: CASSKKRGSYTF.

The V gene is TRBV20-1, the J gene TRBJ2-3; TRBD2 aligns across 9 bases. There are 16 residues in the CDR3. Germline V CDR1 and CDR2: DFQATT, SNEGSKA (reference sequence). J was trimmed by 2 bases and V by 2 bases; bases with no gene match: 8. The DNA for the CDR3 is TGCAGTGCTAGACCTTTACTAGCGGGTACCACAGATACGCAGTATTTT. It codes for CSARPLLAGTTDTQYF.

Only a few counts were recorded for this clonotype. The chain recombines TRBV5-1 with TRBJ2-7; D is unresolved. The length of the CDR3 is 13 residues. Germline V gene data show CDR1 as SGHRS and CDR2 as YFSETQ. Trimming shortened V by 0 bases and J by 3 bases, and 7 bases separated the two germline ends. CDR3 DNA sequence: TGCGCCAGCAGCTTGGGTCAAAACTACGAGCAGTACTTC. Its translation is CASSLGQNYEQYF.

This clonotype was seen ten or more times. The chain recombines TRBV7-9 with TRBJ2-5; the D is unclear. The CDR3 covers 14 residues. Germline assignment: CDR1 SEHNR and CDR2 FQNEAQ (reference sequence). Trimming shortened V by 4 bases and J by 0 bases, and 9 bases separated the two germline ends. CDR3 protein: CASSSDLYQETQYF. Here the CDR3 DNA reads TGTGCCAGCAGCTCGGACCTGTACCAAGAGACCCAGTACTTC.

This clonotype was seen repeatedly, ten times or more. This chain's CDR3 is CANLSSRDRDTEAFF. The CDR3 DNA reads TGTGCCAACCTTTCTAGCCGGGACAGAGACACTGAAGCTTTCTTT. This chain joins TRBV27 and TRBJ1-1; 7 bases line up with TRBD1. The CDR3 spans 15 residues. The germline gives CDR1 MNHEY, CDR2 SMNVEV (reference sequence). Trimming took 10 bases from V and 3 from J; bases not matched to a gene: 14.

This clonotype turned up a few times. The V call is TRBV13, the J call TRBJ1-1; D might be TRBD1 (5 bases). The ends were cut back, 6 bases at V and 1 base at J, with 15 bases in the middle. CDR3 length: 15 amino acids. In germline, CDR1 is PRHDT, CDR2 FYEKMQ (reference sequence). CDR3 in amino acids: CASRGIERGNTEAFF. The CDR3 coding sequence is TGTGCCAGCAGGGGGATCGAGAGGGGGAACACTGAAGCTTTCTTT.

Ten or more counts support this clonotype. The J gene is TRBJ2-2, the V gene TRBV4-3, with 7 bases aligning to TRBD1. Germline V gene data show CDR1 as LGHNA and CDR2 as YSLEER. CDR3 size: 18 residues. Trimming removed 0 bases from V and 5 bases from J; junction bases left unmatched: 12. The CDR3 nucleotides are TGCGCCAGCAGCCAAGACCAGTCGACAGGGCCGAGAACCGGGGAGCTGTTTTTT. Translating it yields CASSQDQSTGPRTGELFF.

The chain has TRBV12-3 or TRBV12-4 and TRBJ1-1; tentative D call: TRBD1 (6 bases). The CDR3 has 16 amino acids. V dropped 7 bases and J dropped 2 bases, with 20 bases sitting between them. The CDR3 DNA reads TGTGCCAGCACCAAATCCAGCCGGGGGGCAAACACTGAAGCTTTCTTT. Protein product: CASTKSSRGANTEAFF.

This clonotype was detected a few times. The V call is TRBV20-1, the J call TRBJ1-5; 7 positions match TRBD1. This CDR3 spans 15 amino acids. V dropped 6 bases and J dropped 2; count of bases not matched to a gene: 10. The germline V gene encodes CDR1 DFQATT and CDR2 SNEGSKA (reference sequence). The CDR3 DNA sequence: TGCAGTGCGCCGACAGGGCTCGGGGGCAATCAGCCCCAGCATTTT. This gives the protein CSAPTGLGGNQPQHF.

The chain carries TRBV5-6 and TRBJ2-7; weak D call: TRBD2 (5 bases). The CDR3 length is 14 residues. Deletions cut 1 base from V and 3 bases from J, with 11 bases between. Per the germline V gene, CDR1 is SGHDT and CDR2 is YYEEEE. The CDR3 here is CASSLLTGYYEQYF. CDR3 DNA: TGTGCCAGCAGCTTGTTAACGGGGTACTACGAGCAGTACTTC.

This clonotype was observed a few times. The genes are TRBV20-1 and TRBJ2-7; 7 bases are shared with TRBD1. This CDR3 spans 13 amino acids. Trimming at V came to 1 base and at J to 5 bases, leaving 5 bases not matched to a gene. Germline lookup yields CDR1 DFQATT and CDR2 SNEGSKA (reference sequence). CDR3: CSARADRDNEQYF. Written as DNA, the CDR3 is TGCAGTGCTAGAGCCGACAGGGACAACGAGCAGTACTTC.

The chain uses TRBV12-3 or TRBV12-4 and TRBJ1-3; D is undetermined. The ends were cut back, 6 bases at V and 0 bases at J, with 9 bases in the middle. The CDR3 contains 14 residues. This chain's CDR3 is CASRITSSGNTIYF. CDR3 bases: TGTGCCAGCAGGATAACGAGCTCTGGAAACACCATATATTTT.

This clonotype was counted between two and nine times. The V gene is TRBV4-3, the J gene TRBJ2-1; 7 nucleotides agree with TRBD2. Germline lookup yields CDR1 LGHNA and CDR2 YSLEER. V lost 1 base, J lost 8 bases, and 11 bases stayed unmatched. This CDR3 spans 16 amino acids. The CDR3 loop reads CASSQAGRGRVDEQFF. CDR3 nucleotides: TGCGCCAGCAGCCAAGCGGGGCGGGGGAGGGTGGATGAGCAGTTCTTC.